The 21 T cell receptor beta chains below come from one sample, sequenced in a study of T cells in Graves' hyperthyroidism and ophthalmopathy. TCR beta CDR3 regions were amplified from RNA transcripts. The HTBI primer set drove a first-round RT-PCR of the TCR CDR3. TCRdb analysed the multiplex PCR reads with MiXCR anew, one entry per CDR3 protein. The sample carries more than 550,000 distinct CDR3 sequences, about 17% recorded once. The sample consisted of blood. The source of these receptors is a woman in her forties or fifties with Graves' hyperthyroidism that later progressed to Graves' ophthalmopathy.

This clonotype came up many times. The CDR3, as DNA: TGTGCCAGCAGCCCCTCCCGACAGGGTCTGAACACTGAAGCTTTCTTT. Its translation: CASSPSRQGLNTEAFF. The chain couples TRBV11-2 to TRBJ1-1; TRBD1 aligns across 7 bases. The germline gives CDR1 SGHAT, CDR2 FQNNGV. V was clipped by 5 bases and J by 0 bases; unmatched bases: 9. The CDR3 totals 16 residues.

This clonotype appeared many times. The J gene is TRBJ1-5, the V gene TRBV27; 7 positions agree with TRBD1. The CDR3 has 15 amino acids. V was pared by 2 bases and J by 0 bases, with 1 base of the junction left unmatched. The germline V gene has CDR1 MNHEY and CDR2 SMNVEV (reference sequence). The CDR3 spells CASSLRTGSNQPQHF. The CDR3 nucleotides are TGTGCCAGCAGTTTACGGACAGGTAGCAATCAGCCCCAGCATTTT.

Ten or more counts support this clonotype. The chain is built from TRBV18 and TRBJ1-4; D call uncertain. The length of the CDR3 is 12 residues. CDR1 is KGHSH and CDR2 is LQKENI in the germline V gene. Trimming stripped 4 bases from V and 3 bases from J, with 3 bases between. The CDR3 reads CASSRANEKLFF. DNA of the CDR3: TGTGCCAGCTCACGGGCTAATGAAAAACTGTTTTTT.

In this sample, this clonotype turned up a few times. The rearrangement links TRBV4-1 to TRBJ2-1; TRBD1 is a possible D gene (5 bases). Trimming took 6 bases from V and 2 from J, leaving 14 bases between them. The CDR3 totals 15 residues. The germline CDR1 and CDR2 sequences are MGHRA and YSYEKL. The CDR3 reads CASRGTGFTYNEQFF. CDR3 in DNA: TGCGCCAGCAGGGGAACAGGCTTCACCTACAATGAGCAGTTCTTC.

This clonotype occurred a few times. This chain connects TRBV11-2 to TRBJ2-6, with 12 bases fitting TRBD1. With V trimmed by 0 bases and J by 3 bases, 6 bases remained unmatched. The CDR3 length is 19 residues. CDR1 and CDR2 from the germline V gene are SGHAT and FQNNGV. The CDR3 nucleotides read TGTGCCAGCAGCTTAGATCTAGGGGACAGGGGGCGTGGGGCCAACGTCCTGACTTTC. Amino acids: CASSLDLGDRGRGANVLTF.

The table lists this clonotype with a few counts. This rearrangement joins TRBV7-8 to TRBJ2-5; 9 bases line up with TRBD1. V was clipped by 9 bases and J by 1 base; unmatched bases: 18. CDR3 length: 18 amino acids. Germline V gives CDR1 SGHVS, CDR2 FQNEAQ. The CDR3 sequence: CASELRRPGQGRQETQYF. The CDR3 bases are TGTGCCAGTGAACTACGAAGGCCGGGACAGGGCCGCCAAGAGACCCAGTACTTC.

The genes are TRBV6-5 and TRBJ2-1, with D perhaps TRBD1 or TRBD2 (5 bases each). V was shortened by 4 bases and J by 0 bases, with 13 bases between the two germline ends. CDR1 and CDR2 (germline): MNHEY, SVGAGI. The CDR3 has 16 residues. CDR3 in DNA: TGTGCCAGCAGTTCCGGGACCGTGAGCTCCTACAATGAGCAGTTCTTC. This codes for CASSSGTVSSYNEQFF.

The chain carries TRBV18 and TRBJ2-5, with no clear D. V lost 4 bases, J lost 4 bases, and 19 bases lay in between. Germline V gene sequence: CDR1 KGHSH, CDR2 LQKENI. The CDR3 spans 16 residues. CDR3 coding DNA: TGTGCCAGCTCACGGACCCAGTCCTCCCACGGAGAGACCCAGTACTTC. The encoded protein is CASSRTQSSHGETQYF.

The sample holds many counts of this clonotype. This chain joins TRBV2 and TRBJ2-2; D uncertain. Deletions cut 4 bases from V and 4 bases from J, with 13 bases between. Germline V gene lookup returns CDR1 SNHLY and CDR2 FYNNEI. This CDR3 contains 15 residues. Written as DNA, the CDR3 is TGTGCCAGCAGTGGCACAGATCATCTCACCGGGGAGCTGTTTTTT. Translating gives CASSGTDHLTGELFF.

This clonotype was observed a few times. The chain links TRBV6-1 to TRBJ2-1; tentatively, D is TRBD2 (5 bases). The V gene lost 4 bases and the J gene lost 8 bases, with 15 bases spanning the gap. The length of the CDR3 is 14 residues. Germline V gene sequence: CDR1 MNHNS, CDR2 SASEGT. In DNA form, the CDR3 reads TGTGCCAGCAGTGGAGGGTATTACTTCGATGAGCAGTTCTTC. It specifies CASSGGYYFDEQFF.

This clonotype was found many times. This chain connects TRBV20-1 to TRBJ1-1; 9 bases fit TRBD1. Per germline, CDR1 DFQATT and CDR2 SNEGSKA (reference sequence). V dropped 5 bases and J dropped 7; count of bases not matched to a gene: 14. This CDR3 has 15 amino acids. CDR3 DNA sequence: TGCAGTGCTTTTATTCCGGGACAGGGAGGTGTTGAAGCTTTCTTT. This translates into CSAFIPGQGGVEAFF.

CDR3 protein: CASSPTGGDTQPQHF. The CDR3 coding sequence is TGTGCCAGCAGCCCTACAGGGGGCGATACCCAGCCCCAGCATTTT. The V and J genes are TRBV7-2 and TRBJ1-5, with TRBD1 matching 9 bases. The trim removed 5 bases at V and 7 bases at J, leaving 9 bases unmatched. The CDR3 has 15 amino acids. Germline V CDR1 and CDR2: SGHTA, FQGNSA.

The rearrangement links TRBV4-1 to TRBJ2-5; D ambiguous. This CDR3 region has 14 residues. Germline lookup yields CDR1 MGHRA and CDR2 YSYEKL. V was clipped by 4 bases and J by 2 bases, with 11 bases between them. The CDR3 protein is CASSPPAEQETQYF. CDR3 DNA: TGCGCCAGCAGCCCACCGGCGGAGCAAGAGACCCAGTACTTC.

The chain carries TRBV11-3 and TRBJ2-2; 7 bases are shared with TRBD2. CDR3 size: 16 residues. Germline V gene sequence: CDR1 SGHNT, CDR2 YENEEA. After removal of 5 bases from V and 1 base from J, the junction contained 7 bases not matched to a gene. CDR3 residues: CASSRTRGENTGELFF. DNA of the CDR3: TGTGCCAGCAGCCGAACCCGGGGGGAGAACACCGGGGAGCTGTTTTTT.

The CDR3 DNA reads TGTGCCAGCAGCCAAGATCTAGCTACCGGGGAGCTGTTTTTT. It yields the protein CASSQDLATGELFF. The chain is built from TRBV14 and TRBJ2-2, with D perhaps matching TRBD2 (5 bases). The CDR3 sequence is 14 residues long. The ends were cut back, 0 bases at V and 5 bases at J, with 7 bases in the middle. The V gene's germline CDR1 is SGHDN and CDR2 FVKESK. Combining the CDR3 with reference TRBV14 and TRBJ2-2 gives the whole variable domain EAGVTQFPSHSVIEKGQTVTLRCDPISGHDNLYWYRRVMGKEIKFLLHFVKESKQDESGMPNNRFLAERTGGTYSTLKVQPAELEDSGVYFCASSQDLATGELFFGEGSRLTVL.

The chain couples TRBV5-6 to TRBJ1-2; D is possibly TRBD1 (6 bases). Germline CDR1 reads SGHDT; CDR2 reads YYEEEE. This CDR3 is 15 amino acids long. The germline V and J ends were trimmed by 5 bases and 3 bases, with 17 bases remaining between them. CDR3 DNA: TGTGCCAGCAGACGAACAGGGTATCAGGACTATGGCTACACCTTC. Its protein is CASRRTGYQDYGYTF.

The gene calls are TRBV27 and TRBJ2-3, with D possibly being TRBD1 or TRBD2 (6 bases each). CDR1 MNHEY and CDR2 SMNVEV come from the germline V gene (reference sequence). V lost 2 bases, J lost 0 bases, and 15 bases lay in between. This CDR3 spans 17 amino acids. CDR3 sequence reads: CASSLNPGAVSTDTQYF. The CDR3 DNA is TGTGCCAGCAGTTTAAATCCGGGGGCCGTCAGCACAGATACGCAGTATTTT.

Many counts were recorded for this clonotype. The chain carries TRBV3-1 and TRBJ2-5; 11 bases fit TRBD2. With V trimmed by 0 bases and J by 6 bases, 3 bases remained unmatched. The V gene's germline CDR1 is LGHDT and CDR2 YNNKEL (reference sequence). This CDR3 comprises 15 residues. The DNA of the CDR3 is TGTGCCAGCAGCCAAGATGGGACTAGCGGAAAGACCCAGTACTTC. Its protein product is CASSQDGTSGKTQYF.

This clonotype was detected only a few times. The chain links TRBV7-3 to TRBJ2-7; possible D gene TRBD1, 6 bases. Trimming stripped 3 bases from V and 4 bases from J, with 10 bases between. Germline V lookup: CDR1 SGHTA, CDR2 FQGTGA. The CDR3 contains 13 residues. CDR3 DNA sequence: TGTGCCAGCAGCTTGGGGGACAAGTACGAGCAGTACTTC. Translation: CASSLGDKYEQYF.

The J gene is TRBJ2-1, the V gene TRBV4-3; TRBD1 or TRBD2 may be the D gene (5 bases each). The CDR3 contains 15 residues. Per the germline V gene, CDR1 is LGHNA and CDR2 is YSLEER. V was cut by 3 bases and J by 9 bases, with 18 bases left in between. The CDR3 protein is CASSHRFNRGGEQFF. As DNA, the CDR3 is TGCGCCAGCAGCCATCGATTCAATCGGGGCGGTGAGCAGTTCTTC.

In its sample, this clonotype was seen a few times. The gene calls are TRBV6-1 and TRBJ1-1; unclear D gene. Germline CDR1 reads MNHNS; CDR2 reads SASEGT. Trimming pared 0 bases from V and 0 bases from J, leaving 8 bases between. This CDR3 has 15 residues. The CDR3 reads CASSEAHSMNTEAFF. CDR3 DNA: TGTGCCAGCAGTGAAGCCCACAGTATGAACACTGAAGCTTTCTTT.